A single sample gave rise to the 16 T cell receptor beta chains below, sequenced in a study of persistence of HIV-infected CD4 T cells. An overlapping HIV-1 Gag peptide pool stimulated these cells at approximately 0.91 ug/peptide/mL. Sorted nonresponding memory CD4+ T cells were CD40L-negative, CD69-negative, CD45RO-high. Sequencing used immunoSEQ version 4 in survey mode. The assay was immunoSEQ multiplex PCR, and TCRdb's table has in-frame clones only and misses some. The top ten clones hold almost 1% of a sample with over 30,000 clones, 80% to 85% of them seen once. These receptors have no known antigen. The input for sequencing was cultured CD4+ T cells from PBMCs, taken from a patient who received antiretroviral therapy. These receptors came from an adult with HIV. The donor label of this sample is uncertain.

The V and J genes are TRBV6-5 and TRBJ1-1, with D possibly being TRBD1 (6 bases). The CDR3 loop spans 15 amino acids. Germline assignment: CDR1 MNHEY and CDR2 SVGAGI. V dropped 5 bases and J dropped 5 bases, with 18 bases sitting between them. The CDR3 sequence is CASSRDIGGKTEAFF. The DNA of the CDR3 is TGTGCCAGCAGTCGGGACATTGGCGGAAAGACTGAAGCTTTCTTT.

The chain joins TRBV7-9 to TRBJ2-7; D might be TRBD1 or TRBD2, each matching 5 bases. Trimming shortened V by 8 bases and J by 1 base, and 9 bases separated the two germline ends. Germline-derived CDR1 and CDR2 are SEHNR and FQNEAQ (reference sequence). The CDR3 loop spans 12 amino acids. In DNA, the CDR3 is TGTGCCAGCGGGGACGGGTCCTACGAGCAGTACTTC. This encodes CASGDGSYEQYF.

This clone was detected only a few times. The chain joins TRBV4-1 to TRBJ2-1; D unresolved. The CDR3 runs 15 residues. Trimming took 4 bases from V and 1 from J, leaving 11 bases between them. Germline V gene sequence: CDR1 MGHRA, CDR2 YSYEKL. In DNA, the CDR3 is TGCGCCAGCAGCCGCGAGTTGGAGTCCTACAATGAGCAGTTCTTC. Translation gives CASSRELESYNEQFF.

This clone was picked up a small number of times. The chain recombines TRBV5-5 with TRBJ1-6; 7 nucleotides agree with TRBD1. Germline-derived CDR1 and CDR2 are SGHKS and YYEKEE (reference sequence). The J segment lost 5 bases and the V segment lost 1 base, leaving 6 bases of the junction unmatched. This CDR3 spans 16 amino acids. The CDR3 DNA reads as TGTGCCAGCAGCTTGAGAGACAGGGTCCATAATTCACCCCTCCACTTT. The encoded protein is CASSLRDRVHNSPLHF. The full variable domain, in which reference TRBV5-5 and TRBJ1-6 provide the parts outside the CDR3, is DAGVTQSPTHLIKTRGQQVTLRCSPISGHKSVSWYQQVLGQGPQFIFQYYEKEERGRGNFPDRFSARQFPNYSSELNVNALLLGDSALYLCASSLRDRVHNSPLHFGNGTRLTVT.

CDR3 nucleotides: TGTGCCACCAGCCTGGCTACGGGACAGGGGGACAATGAGCAGTTCTTC. Protein sequence: CATSLATGQGDNEQFF. V gene TRBV24-1 combines with J gene TRBJ2-1; 11 bases map to TRBD1. Per the germline V gene, CDR1 is KGHDR and CDR2 is SFDVKD. J lost 5 bases, V lost 7 bases, and 9 bases had no gene match. CDR3 length equals 16 residues.

This clone was found once. The chain links TRBV5-1 to TRBJ2-3; TRBD1 aligns across 8 bases. Trimming removed 4 bases from V and 0 bases from J; junction bases left unmatched: 7. In germline, CDR1 is SGHRS, CDR2 YFSETQ. The CDR3 runs 16 residues. As DNA, the CDR3 is TGCGCCAGCAGCATGGGACAGGTCCTCAGCACAGATACGCAGTATTTT. As protein: CASSMGQVLSTDTQYF.

The rearrangement joins TRBV27 to TRBJ2-5, with 8 bases matching TRBD2. V lost 4 bases, J lost 6 bases, and 13 bases stayed unmatched. Germline CDR1 MNHEY, CDR2 SMNVEV (reference sequence). The CDR3 is 16 amino acids. CDR3 sequence (DNA): TGTGCCAGCAGTTCCACCCGGACTAGCCTCTTGAAGACCCAGTACTTC. The encoded protein is CASSSTRTSLLKTQYF.

This rearrangement joins TRBV6-9 to TRBJ2-7, with TRBD1 identical over 8 bases. The V gene's germline CDR1 is MNHGY and CDR2 SVAAGI. The CDR3 sequence is 16 residues long. Trimming cost V 0 bases and J 5 bases; bases outside gene matches: 9. The CDR3 protein is CASSYSPWTGTDEQYV. The CDR3 DNA reads as TGTGCCAGCAGTTATTCTCCGTGGACAGGGACTGACGAGCAGTACGTC.

This chain links TRBV7-2 with TRBJ1-2, with 7 bases matching TRBD1. CDR3 length equals 14 residues. Germline assignment: CDR1 SGHTA and CDR2 FQGNSA. Trimming took 6 bases from V and 4 from J; bases not matched to a gene: 8. Written as DNA, the CDR3 is TGTGCCAGCAGACCAACAGGGGACAGCTATGGCTACACCTTC. This codes for CASRPTGDSYGYTF.

The CDR3 reads CAISEGTTGVYTEAFF. The CDR3 nucleotides are TGTGCCATCAGTGAGGGTACAACAGGGGTATATACTGAAGCTTTCTTT. V is TRBV10-3 and J is TRBJ1-1; 7 positions agree with TRBD1. V was clipped by 2 bases and J by 5 bases; unmatched bases: 11. Germline-derived CDR1 and CDR2 are ENHRY and SYGVKD. The CDR3 extends over 16 amino acids.

The rearrangement joins TRBV6-5 to TRBJ1-1, with a weak D call TRBD1 (5 bases). The CDR3 loop spans 12 amino acids. The germline V gene has CDR1 MNHEY and CDR2 SVGAGI. V was trimmed by 6 bases and J by 11 bases, leaving 16 bases between them. CDR3 sequence: CASRSDGGAAFF. CDR3 sequence (DNA): TGTGCCAGCAGGTCGGACGGAGGGGCGGCTTTCTTT.

The chain joins TRBV3-1 (or the pseudogene TRBV3-2) to TRBJ2-3; perhaps TRBD1 as D (6 bases). This CDR3 region has 14 residues. Trimming pared 1 base from V and 7 bases from J, leaving 12 bases between. The germline V gene has CDR1 LGHDT and CDR2 YNNKEL (reference sequence). CDR3 nucleotides: TGTGCCAGCAGCCAAGTAGGGGGAAGGTATACGCAGTATTTT. Protein product: CASSQVGGRYTQYF.

This clone occurred once. The chain has TRBV12-5 and TRBJ2-1, with TRBD2 matching over 14 bases. J was trimmed by 4 bases and V by 4 bases; bases with no gene match: 3. The CDR3 covers 16 residues. Germline loops: CDR1 LGHNT, CDR2 FRNRAP. This chain's CDR3 is CASGWTSGGFYNEQFF. CDR3 sequence (DNA): TGTGCTAGTGGTTGGACTAGCGGGGGGTTTTACAATGAGCAGTTCTTC.

This chain connects TRBV5-1 to TRBJ2-5; weak D call: TRBD1 (6 bases). Trimming pared 0 bases from V and 4 bases from J, leaving 16 bases between. Germline lookup yields CDR1 SGHRS and CDR2 YFSETQ. The CDR3 contains 16 residues. The CDR3 region has the DNA TGCGCCAGCAGCTTGGAAACAGGGCGGAAGGTAGAGACCCAGTACTTC. Protein product: CASSLETGRKVETQYF.

CDR3 nucleotides: TGTGCCAGCAGTTACCGCGGGGTATTGGCTGGAAACACCATATATTTT. The encoded protein is CASSYRGVLAGNTIYF. The rearrangement links TRBV6-5 to TRBJ1-3; D unresolved. Trimming took 2 bases from V and 2 from J, leaving 13 bases between them. CDR3 length equals 16 residues. Germline CDR1 is MNHEY and CDR2 is SVGAGI.

The chain joins TRBV2 to TRBJ1-6; tentative D call: TRBD1 (5 bases). The CDR3 has 14 amino acids. The germline CDR1 and CDR2 sequences are SNHLY and FYNNEI. Trimming took 7 bases from V and 7 from J, leaving 14 bases between them. CDR3 DNA sequence: TGTGCCAGCATACAAGGAGGGGAAAATTCACCCCTCCACTTT. Protein product: CASIQGGENSPLHF.